This record concerns one T cell receptor (beta chain) sequence. This clonotype was seen ten or more times. Its antigen remains unidentified. No much larger clone is present one base from it, and per-base qualities are unavailable. Set within a cohort of healthcare workers in London, UK, this nested case-control study involved weekly PCR testing of nasopharyngeal swabs along with blood sampling. Between 23 and 31 March 2020, the week of the UK lockdown, healthcare workers were enrolled and then followed up weekly for as long as 16 weeks. Receptor libraries were prepared by 5' RACE. For sequencing, a NextSeq 500 was employed. The TCR library protocol attached unique molecular identifiers to individual cDNA molecules to correct for sequencing error and PCR bias. TCR alpha and beta chains were both sequenced, and the abundances of alpha and beta sequences in each sample were closely correlated with each other. The original pipeline was this. V gene, J gene and CDR3 annotation of TCR sequences was performed with Decombinator V4. TCRs were defined as expanded if a significant change between any two time points was detected under a Poisson model with p below 0.0001. TCR abundances were normalised to the total number of TCRs sequenced per sample and were expressed as counts per million. TRAV1-2 paired with TRAJ12, TRAJ20 or TRAJ33 defined MAIT TCRs, while TRAV10 paired with TRAJ18 defined iNKT TCRs. VDJdb, accessed on 1 November 2021, was searched for TCRs annotated for CMV, EBV and SARS-CoV-2, and TCRs annotated for more than one antigen were excluded. The public reads were run again by TCRdb, first through fastp at Q25 and then through MiXCR, and only productive beta chains were kept. Records with the same CDR3 protein are collapsed into one entry carrying the most frequent genes and DNA. These V and J calls are TCRdb output, not the study's own analysis. The sample yields 45,000 to 55,000 distinct CDR3 sequences; around 7.7% were counted once. The top ten hold 5.8% of the sample.

CDR1 and CDR2 are read off the germline V gene (reference sequence) as SEHNR and FQNEAQ. The junction shows trimming of 5 bases on V and 4 bases on J, and the gene matches do not reach 7 bases of it. The CDR3 has 14 amino acids, counting the end cysteine and phenylalanine. The kept DNA is CDR3 alone, 42 bases in frame from the first base. This sample is part of a study of early T cells in non-severe SARS-CoV-2 infection (dated by TCRdb to about 2021). Background for the entire study: TCR sequencing used bulk RNA from unsorted whole blood, so alpha and beta chains could not be paired.

The full study reports these points: VDJdb matching was skewed toward anti-spike CD8 responses, so virus-specific expansions were likely underestimated and private and CD4 specificities were missed.

The sequence was collected from an adult who was a healthcare worker with PCR-confirmed SARS-CoV-2 infection or an uninfected control (not recorded which). The sample taken for sequencing was whole blood. This chain joins TRBV7-9 to TRBJ1-2, with 7 central nucleotides matching TRBD1. The DNA reads as follows: TGTGCCAGCAGCACTAGGACAGGAACCTATGGCTACACCTTC. It translates to CASSTRTGTYGYTF.